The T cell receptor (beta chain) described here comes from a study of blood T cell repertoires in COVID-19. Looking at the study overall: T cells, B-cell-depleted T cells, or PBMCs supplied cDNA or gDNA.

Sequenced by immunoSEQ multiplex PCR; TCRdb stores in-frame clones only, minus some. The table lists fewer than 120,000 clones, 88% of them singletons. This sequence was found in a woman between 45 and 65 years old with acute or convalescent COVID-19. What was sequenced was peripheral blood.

CDR3 nucleotide sequence: TGTGCCAGCAGCCAAGATAGGGAGGTGCGCAACACAGATACGCAGTATTTT. Protein product: CASSQDREVRNTDTQYF. The gene calls are TRBV3-1 (or the pseudogene TRBV3-2) and TRBJ2-3, with a tentative D call TRBD2 (6 bases). The germline V gene has CDR1 LGHDT and CDR2 YNNKEL (reference sequence). V lost 0 bases and J lost 2, with 15 bases in between. This CDR3 spans 17 amino acids.